The 7 T cell receptor beta chains reported below all come from one sample, sequenced in a study of identical twins. TCRdb passed the 5' RACE reads through MiXCR, listing each CDR3 protein once. This table holds around 250,000 distinct CDR3 sequences, 10% to 15% found once. These data were also reused for a study on yellow fever vaccine responses in identical twins.

The specimen sequenced was memory (CD45RO+) T cells sorted from blood. These receptors all stem from a woman aged 18-35 years in good health.

This clonotype was seen a handful of times. V is TRBV2 and J is TRBJ2-3, with a weak D call TRBD1 (7 bases). The V gene lost 8 bases and the J gene lost 4 bases, with 16 bases spanning the gap. CDR1 and CDR2 from the germline V gene are SNHLY and FYNNEI. CDR3 length equals 14 residues. The CDR3 DNA sequence: TGTGCCAGCGGTCAGGGGGGCACATCAGATACGCAGTATTTT. It specifies CASGQGGTSDTQYF.

This clonotype was recorded a few times. The V gene is TRBV6-4, the J gene TRBJ2-1, with 8 bases matching TRBD1. Germline CDR1 reads MRHNA; CDR2 reads SNTAGT. V lost 3 bases, J lost 6 bases, and 4 bases stayed unmatched. The CDR3 is made up of 14 amino acids. CDR3 DNA: TGTGCCAGCAGTGAGCAGGGGGCGCTCAATGAGCAGTTCTTC. It translates to CASSEQGALNEQFF.

The V call is TRBV6-1, the J call TRBJ1-1; tentative D call: TRBD1 (5 bases). The CDR3 totals 12 residues. The germline CDR1 and CDR2 sequences are MNHNS and SASEGT. V lost 4 bases and J 6 bases, leaving 9 bases between the germline ends. CDR3: CASSGTKPEAFF. CDR3 sequence (DNA): TGTGCCAGCAGTGGGACAAAACCTGAAGCTTTCTTT.

Only a few counts were recorded for this clonotype. This sequence joins TRBV6-1 and TRBJ2-3; 10 nucleotides match TRBD2. The V and J ends lost 6 bases and 0 bases, in that order; junction bases with no gene match: 9. The CDR3 totals 17 residues. CDR1 is MNHNS and CDR2 is SASEGT in the germline V gene. The CDR3 spells CASRGLARGGSTDTQYF. CDR3 DNA sequence: TGTGCCAGCAGGGGACTAGCGCGAGGGGGAAGCACAGATACGCAGTATTTT.

The J gene is TRBJ1-5, the V gene TRBV12-3 or TRBV12-4, with TRBD1 as a possible D gene (5 bases). V was trimmed by 10 bases and J by 0 bases, leaving 13 bases between them. The CDR3 loop spans 14 amino acids. Here the CDR3 reads CATRAGNSNQPQHF. The CDR3, as DNA: TGTGCCACTCGGGCAGGGAATAGCAATCAGCCCCAGCATTTT.

The chain combines TRBV7-6 with TRBJ2-7, with 10 bases matching TRBD1. The germline V gene encodes CDR1 SGHVS and CDR2 FNYEAQ. CDR3 length equals 17 residues. V dropped 6 bases and J dropped 5; count of bases not matched to a gene: 16. The chain's CDR3 is CASSPRSPGQGNHEQYF. CDR3 nucleotides: TGTGCCAGCAGTCCTCGCTCCCCGGGACAGGGGAACCACGAGCAGTACTTC.

This clonotype was counted many times. The chain links TRBV20-1 to TRBJ1-1; perhaps TRBD1 as D (6 bases). Trimming removed 3 bases from V and 5 bases from J, with 13 bases in between. This CDR3 comprises 13 residues. Germline loops: CDR1 DFQATT, CDR2 SNEGSKA (reference sequence). In DNA form, the CDR3 reads TGCAGTGCTAGTAGGGGGAGTGATACTGAAGCTTTCTTT. It translates to CSASRGSDTEAFF.